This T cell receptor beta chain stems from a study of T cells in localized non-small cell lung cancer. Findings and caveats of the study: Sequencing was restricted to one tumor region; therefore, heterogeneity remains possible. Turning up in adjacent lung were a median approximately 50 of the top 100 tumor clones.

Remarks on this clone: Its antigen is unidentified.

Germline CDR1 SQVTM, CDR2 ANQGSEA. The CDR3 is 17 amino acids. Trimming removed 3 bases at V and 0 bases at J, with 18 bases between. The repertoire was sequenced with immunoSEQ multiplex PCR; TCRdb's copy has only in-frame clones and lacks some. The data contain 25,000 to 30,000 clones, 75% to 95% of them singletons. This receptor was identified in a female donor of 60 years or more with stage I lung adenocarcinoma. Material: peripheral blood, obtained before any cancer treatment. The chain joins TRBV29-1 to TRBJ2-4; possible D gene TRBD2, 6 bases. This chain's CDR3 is CSVEAGREKLAKNIQYF. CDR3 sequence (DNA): TGCAGCGTTGAGGCCGGGAGAGAGAAACTAGCCAAAAACATTCAGTACTTC.